This passage covers 8 T cell receptor beta chains from one sample sequenced in a study of T cell changes during pregnancy in multiple sclerosis. Here immunoSEQ multiplex PCR was the method, and the copy in TCRdb shows in-frame clones only, minus some. The sample lists around 130,000 clones, roughly 95% occurring once. Material: peripheral blood, obtained after pregnancy. All receptors come from a female donor with multiple sclerosis, enrolled in a pregnancy study.

The chain recombines TRBV5-1 with TRBJ1-3; no definite D call. V gave up 4 bases and J gave up 0 bases, with 17 bases separating them. Germline CDR1 reads SGHRS; CDR2 reads YFSETQ. The CDR3 consists of 17 residues. The CDR3 sequence is CASSGPHDGISGNTIYF. CDR3 coding DNA: TGCGCCAGCAGCGGTCCTCATGACGGGATCTCTGGAAACACCATATATTTT. The full variable domain, with the rest looked up from reference TRBV5-1 and TRBJ1-3, is KAGVTQTPRYLIKTRGQQVTLSCSPISGHRSVSWYQQTPGQGLQFLFEYFSETQRNKGNFPGRFSGRQFSNSRSEMNVSTLELGDSALYLCASSGPHDGISGNTIYFGEGSWLTVV.

The chain employs TRBV19 and TRBJ1-5, with 8 bases matching TRBD1. CDR3 size: 22 residues. Germline trimming cut 2 bases from V and 3 bases from J; bases unmatched to any gene: 24. Germline CDR1 reads LNHDA; CDR2 reads SQIVND (reference sequence). As DNA, the CDR3 is TGTGCCAGTAGTATAAGGGCCGGTTTTCGAGGTGGGTCGGACAGGGTCAATCAGCCCCAGCATTTT. Translating gives CASSIRAGFRGGSDRVNQPQHF.

The V call is TRBV4-2, the J call TRBJ2-1; TRBD1 matches at 7 bases. CDR1 LGHNA and CDR2 YNFKEQ come from the germline V gene. The junction had 6 bases not matched to a gene; V was cut back by 4 bases and J by 0 bases. The CDR3 is 16 amino acids. The CDR3 DNA is TGTGCCAGCAGCCGGCACTCAGGGGGCTCCTACAATGAGCAGTTCTTC. Amino acid sequence: CASSRHSGGSYNEQFF.

This chain uses TRBV27 with TRBJ1-5; the D gene is possibly TRBD1 (5 bases). The V gene's germline CDR1 is MNHEY and CDR2 SMNVEV (reference sequence). V lost 0 bases, J lost 4 bases, and 10 bases lay in between. The CDR3 has 15 amino acids. CDR3 nucleotide sequence: TGTGCCAGCAGTTTATCGGCAGGGAATAATCAGCCCCAGCATTTT. Its protein is CASSLSAGNNQPQHF.

This sequence joins TRBV19 and TRBJ2-7, with a possible D match to TRBD1 (6 bases). Trimming took 3 bases from V and 2 from J, leaving 11 bases between them. CDR1 is LNHDA and CDR2 is SQIVND in the germline V gene (reference sequence). The CDR3 is 14 residues long. Here the CDR3 reads CASSIVQGTYEQYF. The DNA of the CDR3 is TGTGCCAGTAGTATTGTACAGGGAACCTACGAGCAGTACTTC.

This chain uses TRBV7-9 with TRBJ2-1; 8 nucleotides agree with TRBD1. V trimming: 5 bases; J trimming: 6 bases; junction bases outside the gene matches: 9. There are 15 residues in the CDR3. Germline lookup yields CDR1 SEHNR and CDR2 FQNEAQ (reference sequence). The CDR3 loop reads CASSRPDRDSNEQFF. In nucleotides, the CDR3 is TGTGCCAGCAGCCGCCCGGACAGGGATTCCAATGAGCAGTTCTTC.

The chain is built from TRBV5-6 and TRBJ2-5; the D gene is possibly TRBD1 (6 bases). CDR3 length equals 12 residues. Germline V CDR1 and CDR2: SGHDT, YYEEEE. Trimming cost V 4 bases and J 2 bases, with 6 bases left between them. The DNA for the CDR3 is TGTGCCAGCAGCGGGACACAAGAGACCCAGTACTTC. This codes for CASSGTQETQYF.

The chain uses TRBV28 and TRBJ2-1; D perhaps matches TRBD2 (6 bases). The germline V gene has CDR1 MDHEN and CDR2 SYDVKM. Trimming removed 3 bases at V and 4 bases at J, with 13 bases between. CDR3 size: 15 residues. This CDR3 reads CASSLDAGPYNEQFF. As DNA, the CDR3 is TGTGCCAGCAGTTTGGACGCGGGACCGTACAATGAGCAGTTCTTC.